This TCR beta chain stems from a study of T cell changes during pregnancy in multiple sclerosis. Trimming removed 7 bases from V and 4 bases from J, with 13 bases in between. Germline loops: CDR1 SNHLY, CDR2 FYNNEI. This CDR3 contains 14 residues. Here immunoSEQ multiplex PCR was the method, and the copy in TCRdb shows in-frame clones only, minus some. Of approximately 63,000 clones in the sample, 75% to 95% were seen once. The receptor was derived from a female donor in good health, enrolled as a control in a pregnancy study. The rearrangement links TRBV2 to TRBJ2-2; tentative D call: TRBD1 (6 bases). The source material was peripheral blood, sampled in the third trimester of pregnancy. As DNA, the CDR3 is TGTGCCAGCAACAGGGATATGACCACCGGGGAGCTGTTTTTT. Amino acid sequence: CASNRDMTTGELFF.